This is a list of T cell receptor beta chains from one sample in a study of immune heterogeneity within non-small cell lung tumors. MiXCR was run by TCRdb on the multiplex PCR reads, yielding one entry per CDR3 protein. This sample has 15,000 or so distinct CDR3 sequences, with 25% to 35% found just once. The sequenced material came from lung tumor tissue. The receptors originated from a woman in her 50s with non-small cell lung cancer. CDR3s include the opening cysteine and the closing phenylalanine or tryptophan. Fields, in order: clone size, D gene, J gene, V gene, CDR3 DNA, CDR3 protein. D genes are given only for firm matches. Size is omitted from some rows. Given values are once, few, many or a class for expanded clones.

size: many
D: -
J: TRBJ2-7
V: TRBV5-8
DNA: TGTGCCAGCAGCTCTAGGCCTTCGGGGGACTACGAGCAGTACTTC
CDR3: CASSSRPSGDYEQYF

size: few
D: TRBD1
J: TRBJ2-5
V: TRBV4-2
DNA: TGTGCCAGCAGCCAAGGTGGGGGACAGGGTGAAACCCAGTACTTC
CDR3: CASSQGGGQGETQYF

size: -
D: -
J: TRBJ1-6
V: TRBV4-1
DNA: TGCACCAGCAGCCAAGATAAGGGGGGGGACTCACTCCTCCACTTT
CDR3: CTSSQDKGGDSLLHF

size: many
D: -
J: TRBJ1-2
V: TRBV11-2
DNA: TGTGCCAGCAGCTTAGCAGGAGGCGGGGGCTACACCTTC
CDR3: CASSLAGGGGYTF

size: -
D: -
J: TRBJ2-2
V: TRBV19
DNA: TGTGCCAGTGGTGCTTATGTTGCGAACACCGGGGAGCTGTTTTTT
CDR3: CASGAYVANTGELFF

size: many
D: -
J: TRBJ2-3
V: TRBV28
DNA: TGTGCCAGCAGTCCAGAAGGGGAGCAGTATTTT
CDR3: CASSPEGEQYF

size: many
D: -
J: TRBJ2-7
V: TRBV10-2
DNA: TGCGCCAGCAGGGACGATGGCCCCAACGAGCAGTACTTC
CDR3: CASRDDGPNEQYF

size: -
D: -
J: TRBJ1-5
V: TRBV9
DNA: TGTGCCAGCAGGGGTAGCAATCAGCCCCAGCATTTT
CDR3: CASRGSNQPQHF

size: -
D: -
J: TRBJ1-5
V: TRBV9
DNA: TGTGCCAGCAGCGTAAATGGGGCAAGCAATCAGCCCCAGCATTTT
CDR3: CASSVNGASNQPQHF

size: many
D: -
J: TRBJ1-1
V: TRBV6-5
DNA: TGTGCCAGCAGTTACTCGACAGGGAACACTGAAGCTTTCTTT
CDR3: CASSYSTGNTEAFF

size: medium-sized
D: -
J: TRBJ2-5
V: TRBV28
DNA: TGTGCCAGCAGTTCCGCCTGGGATCAAGAGACCCAGTACTTC
CDR3: CASSSAWDQETQYF

size: few
D: TRBD1
J: TRBJ1-1
V: TRBV20-1
DNA: TGCAGTGCCCGCACAGGGGGCAGAGGTGAAGCTTTCTTT
CDR3: CSARTGGRGEAFF

size: medium-sized
D: -
J: TRBJ1-6
V: TRBV20-1
DNA: TGCAGTGCTAGAGATGACCTCTGGGGGCACTTT
CDR3: CSARDDLWGHF

size: -
D: TRBD2
J: TRBJ2-1
V: TRBV28
DNA: TGTGCCAGCAGTTCGGGACTAGCGGGAGAAGACGATGAGCAGTTCTTC
CDR3: CASSSGLAGEDDEQFF

size: medium-sized
D: TRBD2
J: TRBJ2-1
V: TRBV3-1
DNA: TGTGCCAGCAGCCTAGGGGTAGGGACTAGCGGAGCCCCCCCCCCGTTCTTC
CDR3: CASSLGVGTSGAPPPFF

size: -
D: -
J: TRBJ1-5
V: TRBV24-1
DNA: TGTGCCACCAGGTGGAGGGCTAGCAATCAGCCCCAGCATTTT
CDR3: CATRWRASNQPQHF

size: -
D: -
J: TRBJ2-2
V: TRBV24-1
DNA: TGTGCCACCAGTGGCCACTACACCGGGGAGCTGTTTTTT
CDR3: CATSGHYTGELFF

size: many
D: TRBD1
J: TRBJ1-1
V: TRBV5-8
DNA: TGTGCCAGCAGCCCGGACAGGGAGGACACTGAAGCTTTCTTT
CDR3: CASSPDREDTEAFF

size: -
D: TRBD1
J: TRBJ1-1
V: TRBV18
DNA: TGTGCCAGCTCACCGGGACAGGGGGAAACTGAAGCTTTCTTT
CDR3: CASSPGQGETEAFF

size: many
D: -
J: TRBJ2-3
V: TRBV6-4
DNA: TGTGCCAGCAGTGACAGCGGGAGCACAGATACGCAGTATTTT
CDR3: CASSDSGSTDTQYF

size: -
D: -
J: TRBJ2-5
V: TRBV27
DNA: TGTGCCATCAGTCCGACCCCAGACACCGCGGAGACCCAGTACTTC
CDR3: CAISPTPDTAETQYF

size: few
D: -
J: TRBJ1-6
V: TRBV6-1
DNA: TGTGCCAGCAGTCCGACCGGGACCGGCTCAAGCTCCTATAATTCACCCCTCCACTTT
CDR3: CASSPTGTGSSSYNSPLHF

size: many
D: -
J: TRBJ2-2
V: TRBV6-1
DNA: TGTGCCAGCAGGGGGGGATATCGCTCGGCTAACACCGGGGAGCTGTTTTTT
CDR3: CASRGGYRSANTGELFF

size: medium-sized
D: TRBD2
J: TRBJ2-7
V: TRBV6-1
DNA: TGTGCCAGCAAACTGCGGGGGGCAGGTTCCTACGAGCAGTACTTC
CDR3: CASKLRGAGSYEQYF

size: -
D: -
J: TRBJ1-4
V: TRBV7-3
DNA: TGTGCCAGCAGTAGAGCAACTAATGAAAAACTGTTTTTT
CDR3: CASSRATNEKLFF

size: -
D: -
J: TRBJ1-2
V: TRBV6-1
DNA: TGTGCCAGCAGACCCGGGGGGAGCTCCCATGGCTACACCTTC
CDR3: CASRPGGSSHGYTF

size: -
D: TRBD1
J: TRBJ1-5
V: TRBV30
DNA: TGTGCCTGGAGCCGGACAGGGGGCAATCAGCCCCAGCATTTT
CDR3: CAWSRTGGNQPQHF

size: few
D: -
J: TRBJ2-1
V: TRBV5-4
DNA: TGTGCCAGCAGCTTAAGAAGCAATGAGCAGTTCTTC
CDR3: CASSLRSNEQFF

size: -
D: -
J: TRBJ2-5
V: TRBV2
DNA: TGTGCCAGCTGGGGGGCTAGCGGAGACCAAGAGACCCAGTACTTC
CDR3: CASWGASGDQETQYF

size: medium-sized
D: -
J: TRBJ2-7
V: TRBV6-1
DNA: TGTGCCAGCAGGGACAGCAGGAACTCCTACGAGCAGTACTTC
CDR3: CASRDSRNSYEQYF

size: many
D: -
J: TRBJ1-1
V: TRBV5-1
DNA: TGCGCCAGCAGCACCGCGACAGAGAACACTGAAGCTTTCTTT
CDR3: CASSTATENTEAFF

size: -
D: -
J: TRBJ2-1
V: TRBV7-9
DNA: TGTGCCAGCAGCTTACGAGGGCCTAGCAATGAGCAGTTCTTC
CDR3: CASSLRGPSNEQFF

size: medium-sized
D: -
J: TRBJ2-7
V: TRBV7-6
DNA: TGTGCCAGCAGCTCCCAGCCCTCAAGCGAGCAGTACTTC
CDR3: CASSSQPSSEQYF

size: -
D: -
J: TRBJ1-1
V: TRBV10-3
DNA: TGTGCCATCAGTGTAAGAGGGACTGAAGCTTTCTTT
CDR3: CAISVRGTEAFF

size: few
D: TRBD2
J: TRBJ2-2
V: TRBV20-1
DNA: TGCAGTGCCCTCGCACTAGCGGGGGGGCCGGGCGGGGAGCTGTTTTTT
CDR3: CSALALAGGPGGELFF

size: -
D: TRBD1
J: TRBJ2-1
V: TRBV5-1
DNA: TGCACCAGCAGCCCCGGACAGGGAACCTACAATGAGCAGTTCTTC
CDR3: CTSSPGQGTYNEQFF

size: few
D: -
J: TRBJ2-3
V: TRBV7-6
DNA: TGTGCCAGCAGCTTACTGGGGTCGGGCACAGATACGCAGTATTTT
CDR3: CASSLLGSGTDTQYF

size: few
D: -
J: TRBJ2-1
V: TRBV7-9
DNA: TGTGCCAGCAGCTTCTCAGGGGCGGATGAGCAGTTCTTC
CDR3: CASSFSGADEQFF

size: many
D: TRBD1
J: TRBJ1-5
V: TRBV28
DNA: TGTGCCAGCAGGATCAGGACAGGGCGGAATCAGCCCCAGCATTTT
CDR3: CASRIRTGRNQPQHF

size: -
D: -
J: TRBJ1-6
V: TRBV6-5
DNA: TGTGCCAGCAGTTACTCGGAGCTTAATTCACCCCTCCACTTT
CDR3: CASSYSELNSPLHF

size: many
D: -
J: TRBJ1-1
V: TRBV6-1
DNA: TGTGCCAGCAGTACTCCGGGAGGGGAGAACACTGAAGCTTTCTTT
CDR3: CASSTPGGENTEAFF

size: -
D: -
J: TRBJ2-4
V: TRBV14
DNA: TGTGCCAGCAGCCACGGAGGGCTAGCCAAAAACATTCAGTACTTC
CDR3: CASSHGGLAKNIQYF

size: few
D: TRBD2
J: TRBJ2-7
V: TRBV5-1
DNA: TGCGCCAGCAGCTTCGGCACGGGAGGGCACGAGCAGTACTTC
CDR3: CASSFGTGGHEQYF

size: many
D: -
J: TRBJ1-4
V: TRBV11-2
DNA: TGTGCCAGCAGCTTAGGGACTACAAAGGCAACTAATGAAAAACTGTTTTTT
CDR3: CASSLGTTKATNEKLFF

size: -
D: -
J: TRBJ2-1
V: TRBV27
DNA: TGTGCCAGCACTGGGGCCCATGAGCAGTTCTTC
CDR3: CASTGAHEQFF

size: -
D: -
J: TRBJ2-6
V: TRBV5-1
DNA: TGCGCCAGCAGCCCTCTCCCGGACGGACTGTCCTCTGGGGCCAACGTCCTGACTTTC
CDR3: CASSPLPDGLSSGANVLTF

size: many
D: -
J: TRBJ1-1
V: TRBV5-1
DNA: TGCGCCAGCAGTTATGGGGCAGACACTGAAGCTTTCTTT
CDR3: CASSYGADTEAFF

size: medium-sized
D: TRBD1
J: TRBJ1-2
V: TRBV19
DNA: TGTGCCAGTAGTGCCGGGACAGGGATTGCTCGGGGCTACACCTTC
CDR3: CASSAGTGIARGYTF

size: few
D: -
J: TRBJ1-1
V: TRBV4-1
DNA: TGCGCCAGCAGCCGCCTGGTAAGGGTCACAGGGACCAACACTGAAGCTTTCTTT
CDR3: CASSRLVRVTGTNTEAFF

size: medium-sized
D: TRBD2
J: TRBJ2-1
V: TRBV13
DNA: TGTGCCAGCAGCGCCCGACTAGCCGAGCAGTTCTTC
CDR3: CASSARLAEQFF